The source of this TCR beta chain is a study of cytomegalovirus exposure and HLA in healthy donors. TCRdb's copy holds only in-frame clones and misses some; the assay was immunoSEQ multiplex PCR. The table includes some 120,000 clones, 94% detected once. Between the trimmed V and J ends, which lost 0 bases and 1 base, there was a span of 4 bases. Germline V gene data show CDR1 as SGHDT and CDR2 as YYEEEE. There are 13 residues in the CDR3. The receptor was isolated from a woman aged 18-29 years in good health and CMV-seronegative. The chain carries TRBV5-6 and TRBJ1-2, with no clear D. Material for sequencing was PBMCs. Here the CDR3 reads CASSLVNNYGYTF. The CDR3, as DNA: TGTGCCAGCAGCTTGGTAAATAACTATGGCTACACCTTC.